These 29 T cell receptor beta chains came from one sample sequenced in a study of control samples from healthy donors and cancer patients. Assay used: immunoSEQ multiplex PCR; TCRdb lists only in-frame clones, some missing. The table has some 150,000 clones, 90% to 95% seen once. The sample comprised PBMCs. The receptors here all came from a man between 60 and 75 years old with colorectal cancer.

The J gene is TRBJ1-1, the V gene TRBV7-9, with D unclear. This CDR3 has 14 amino acids. Germline CDR1 reads SEHNR; CDR2 reads FQNEAQ (reference sequence). With 7 bases removed from V and 1 base from J, the gap between germline ends came to 13 bases. In DNA form, the CDR3 reads TGTGCCAGCAATAGGCAGGCGGAGAACACTGAAGCTTTCTTT. Residues: CASNRQAENTEAFF.

The chain combines TRBV11-2 with TRBJ2-3; 15 nucleotides agree with TRBD2. Trimming removed 4 bases from V and 7 bases from J; junction bases left unmatched: 6. This CDR3 region has 16 residues. Germline-derived CDR1 and CDR2 are SGHAT and FQNNGV. CDR3 loop: CASSWTSGGAKNTQYF. CDR3 sequence (DNA): TGTGCCAGCAGCTGGACTAGCGGGGGGGCGAAAAATACGCAGTATTTT. Variable domain in full (rest from reference TRBV11-2 and TRBJ2-3): EAGVAQSPRYKIIEKRQSVAFWCNPISGHATLYWYQQILGQGPKLLIQFQNNGVVDDSQLPKDRFSAERLKGVDSTLKIQPAKLEDSAVYLCASSWTSGGAKNTQYFGPGTRLTVL.

This clone was counted once. This chain links TRBV6-1 with TRBJ2-5; perhaps TRBD2 as D (5 bases). The ends were cut back, 1 base at V and 3 bases at J, with 9 bases in the middle. This CDR3 has 14 amino acids. Per germline, CDR1 MNHNS and CDR2 SASEGT. CDR3 bases: TGTGCCAGCAGTGAAGACGGTAGCGAAGAGACCCAGTACTTC. It specifies CASSEDGSEETQYF.

The V call is TRBV18, the J call TRBJ2-7; no firm D call. Looked up from germline, CDR1 is KGHSH and CDR2 is LQKENI. The CDR3 totals 14 residues. Trimming stripped 3 bases from V and 4 bases from J, with 13 bases between. The CDR3 is CASSPSFFPYEQYF. The CDR3 coding sequence is TGTGCCAGCTCACCTTCATTCTTCCCTTACGAGCAGTACTTC.

This clone appeared a single time. J is TRBJ1-2 and V is TRBV30; D is unresolved. Germline V gene sequence: CDR1 GTSNPN, CDR2 SVGIG (reference sequence). The length of the CDR3 is 13 residues. The V end lost 3 bases, the J end lost 2 bases, and 10 bases lay between the germline ends. For the CDR3, the DNA is TGTGCCTGGAGAGTTTTTCGGAACTATGGCTACACCTTC. Encoded protein: CAWRVFRNYGYTF.

The chain employs TRBV18 and TRBJ1-4, with D unresolved. Looked up from germline, CDR1 is KGHSH and CDR2 is LQKENI. CDR3 length equals 13 residues. Deletions cut 0 bases from V and 8 bases from J, with 7 bases between. In DNA, the CDR3 is TGTGCCAGCTCACCACCGTCCGGAGAAAAACTGTTTTTT. As protein: CASSPPSGEKLFF. Using reference TRBV18 and TRBJ1-4 for the parts outside the CDR3, the full variable domain is NAGVMQNPRHLVRRRGQEARLRCSPMKGHSHVYWYRQLPEEGLKFMVYLQKENIIDESGMPKERFSAEFPKEGPSILRIQQVVRGDSAAYFCASSPPSGEKLFFGSGTQLSVL.

CDR3: CASSRKPPGTSNTGELFF. The CDR3 nucleotides read TGCGCCAGCAGCCGAAAGCCGCCAGGGACGTCGAACACCGGGGAGCTGTTTTTT. The chain has TRBV4-3 and TRBJ2-2; TRBD1 or TRBD2 may be the D gene (5 bases each). The ends were cut back, 4 bases at V and 0 bases at J, with 18 bases in the middle. Per germline, CDR1 LGHNA and CDR2 YSLEER. The CDR3 loop spans 18 amino acids.

The J gene is TRBJ1-3, the V gene TRBV21-1; TRBD1 reflects the table's D call only, with no check against the DNA. TRBV21-1 corresponds to a pseudogene. CDR3 size: 18 residues. For the CDR3, the DNA is TGTGCCAGTCGGGAAACAGGGGGCGTAAGTTGGTGCGGAAACACCATATATTTT. It codes for CASRETGGVSWCGNTIYF.

This chain links TRBV29-1 with TRBJ2-5, with D possibly TRBD2 on 6 matching bases. Trimming removed 4 bases at V and 3 bases at J, with 9 bases between. The CDR3 runs 12 residues. Germline lookup yields CDR1 SQVTM and CDR2 ANQGSEA. The CDR3 coding sequence is TGCAGCGTTGCCAGGGAGGAAGAGACCCAGTACTTC. Amino acid sequence: CSVAREEETQYF.

The chain uses TRBV5-1 and TRBJ2-3; TRBD2 aligns across 10 bases. In germline, CDR1 is SGHRS, CDR2 YFSETQ. This CDR3 has 14 amino acids. The V gene end was trimmed by 7 bases and the J gene end by 4 bases; junction bases not matched to a gene: 6. CDR3 protein: CASAAGGPADTQYF. The CDR3 coding sequence is TGCGCCAGCGCAGCGGGGGGGCCGGCAGATACGCAGTATTTT.

This chain connects TRBV27 to TRBJ2-7, with 9 bases aligning to TRBD1. The CDR3 length is 13 residues. The germline CDR1 and CDR2 sequences are MNHEY and SMNVEV (reference sequence). The V gene end was trimmed by 6 bases and the J gene end by 6 bases; junction bases not matched to a gene: 6. CDR3: CASSQDRGAEQYF. The CDR3 DNA follows: TGTGCCAGCAGCCAGGACAGGGGCGCCGAGCAGTACTTC.

Details on this clone: The sample carries other DNA sequences with the same CDR3. J is TRBJ2-6 and V is TRBV5-1, with D hard to call. V lost 0 bases to trimming and J lost 0 bases, with 4 bases between them. CDR1 SGHRS and CDR2 YFSETQ come from the germline V gene. The length of the CDR3 is 15 residues. The chain's CDR3 is CASSLGSSGANVLTF. The CDR3 DNA reads TGCGCCAGCAGCTTGGGCAGCTCTGGGGCCAACGTCCTGACTTTC. The variable domain in full, completed from reference TRBV5-1 and TRBJ2-6, reads KAGVTQTPRYLIKTRGQQVTLSCSPISGHRSVSWYQQTPGQGLQFLFEYFSETQRNKGNFPGRFSGRQFSNSRSEMNVSTLELGDSALYLCASSLGSSGANVLTFGAGSRLTVL.

This clone was seen only once. The chain combines TRBV19 with TRBJ1-4; no definite D call. From germline, CDR1 is LNHDA and CDR2 SQIVND (reference sequence). CDR3 size: 14 residues. The V gene lost 4 bases and the J gene lost 0 bases, with 6 bases spanning the gap. This chain's CDR3 is CASSTSATNEKLFF. CDR3 nucleotides: TGTGCCAGTAGTACGTCCGCAACTAATGAAAAACTGTTTTTT.

The J gene is TRBJ1-1, the V gene TRBV20-1, with D perhaps TRBD1 (5 bases). Germline-derived CDR1 and CDR2 are DFQATT and SNEGSKA (reference sequence). The CDR3 contains 11 residues. CDR3 protein: CSPQVNTEAFF. CDR3 nucleotides: TGCAGCCCACAGGTGAACACTGAAGCTTTCTTT.

This sequence joins TRBV18 and TRBJ1-2; the D gene is possibly TRBD1 (5 bases). Trimming took off 2 bases at V and 6 bases at J, with 13 bases between the two ends. CDR1 is KGHSH and CDR2 is LQKENI in the germline V gene. CDR3 size: 14 residues. The CDR3, as DNA: TGTGCCAGCTCACCAGATTTGGGGACGGATGGCTACACCTTC. Its protein is CASSPDLGTDGYTF. The whole variable domain, filled in from reference TRBV18 and TRBJ1-2, reads NAGVMQNPRHLVRRRGQEARLRCSPMKGHSHVYWYRQLPEEGLKFMVYLQKENIIDESGMPKERFSAEFPKEGPSILRIQQVVRGDSAAYFCASSPDLGTDGYTFGSGTRLTVV.

This sequence joins TRBV27 and TRBJ2-1, with a possible D match to TRBD1 (5 bases). Deletions cut 5 bases from V and 8 bases from J, with 22 bases between. The CDR3 is 16 amino acids. CDR1 and CDR2 from the germline V gene are MNHEY and SMNVEV (reference sequence). The CDR3 region is CASSIFRVPPVDEQFF. The CDR3 DNA sequence: TGTGCCAGCAGTATTTTCAGGGTCCCTCCGGTTGATGAGCAGTTCTTC.

The chain couples TRBV27 to TRBJ1-2; 9 bases line up with TRBD1. The CDR3 runs to 14 residues. Germline V CDR1 and CDR2: MNHEY, SMNVEV (reference sequence). The ends lost 3 bases at V and 6 bases at J; junction bases unmatched: 5. Here the CDR3 reads CASSLGTGSNGYTF. The CDR3 nucleotides read TGTGCCAGCAGTTTGGGGACAGGGAGTAATGGCTACACCTTC.

This clone showed up just once. The gene calls are TRBV4-3 and TRBJ2-3; TRBD2 aligns across 14 bases. The CDR3 contains 19 residues. Germline assignment: CDR1 LGHNA and CDR2 YSLEER. The V segment lost 5 bases and the J segment 1 base; nucleotides outside the gene matches: 11. The DNA of the CDR3 is TGCGCCAGCAGCAAATCTACCGGGACTAGCGGGGGCGGCACAGATACGCAGTATTTT. Its translation is CASSKSTGTSGGGTDTQYF.

V gene TRBV5-1 combines with J gene TRBJ2-7; D is undetermined. CDR1 is SGHRS and CDR2 is YFSETQ in the germline V gene. V lost 6 bases, J lost 4 bases, and 14 bases lay in between. This CDR3 contains 13 residues. CDR3 sequence reads: CASTYDGAYEQYF. CDR3 DNA sequence: TGCGCCAGCACCTATGACGGAGCGTACGAGCAGTACTTC.

The CDR3 region is CASSYRYEQYF. The CDR3 DNA reads as TGTGCCAGCAGTTACCGCTACGAGCAGTACTTC. This chain connects TRBV6-6 to TRBJ2-7, with unresolved D. Trimming took 2 bases from V and 3 from J, leaving 2 bases between them. CDR3 size: 11 residues. CDR1 and CDR2 (germline): MNHNY, SVGAGI (reference sequence).

This sequence joins TRBV4-1 and TRBJ1-1; D unresolved. This CDR3 region has 12 residues. V lost 1 base and J lost 5, with 5 bases in between. Germline CDR1 is MGHRA and CDR2 is YSYEKL. This CDR3 reads CASSQAETEAFF. In DNA form, the CDR3 reads TGCGCCAGCAGCCAAGCCGAGACTGAAGCTTTCTTT.

The rearrangement uses TRBV2 and TRBJ1-6, with no clear D. Germline CDR1 SNHLY, CDR2 FYNNEI. This CDR3 is built from 15 residues. V gave up 6 bases and J gave up 10 bases, with 19 bases separating them. CDR3 bases: TGTGCCAGCAGCCAAGACGGGGTACCTTCGTCACCCCTCCACTTT. Translating it yields CASSQDGVPSSPLHF.

The genes are TRBV5-3 and TRBJ1-6; 8 nucleotides align to TRBD1. TRBV5-3 is noted as an ORF with a role that remains uncertain. The trim removed 3 bases at V and 11 bases at J, leaving 13 bases unmatched. The CDR3 sequence is 16 residues long. CDR3 in amino acids: CARSWAQGVTGPPLHF. CDR3 sequence (DNA): TGTGCCAGAAGCTGGGCACAGGGGGTGACAGGTCCACCCCTCCACTTT.

The count of this clone is one. This chain links TRBV6-6 with TRBJ2-5; the D is unclear. The V gene's germline CDR1 is MNHNY and CDR2 SVGAGI (reference sequence). The CDR3 is 13 residues long. Trimming removed 6 bases at V and 4 bases at J, with 12 bases between. CDR3 nucleotides: TGTGCCAGCAGCCTCCCAAGGCCAGAGACCCAGTACTTC. Protein: CASSLPRPETQYF.

Note on this clone: The junction departs from the called germline gene at one end, perhaps through a read error. The chain is built from TRBV7-9 and TRBJ2-7; 11 nucleotides align to TRBD2. The CDR3 spans 12 residues. Germline V CDR1 and CDR2: SEHNR, FQNEAQ (reference sequence). CDR3 DNA: TGTGCCAGCAGCTTAGGCCTAGCGGGGGGTATCTTC. Its translation: CASSLGLAGGIF.

This chain connects TRBV18 to TRBJ1-2, with D possibly matching TRBD1 (5 bases). This CDR3 is 12 amino acids long. The germline V and J ends were trimmed by 3 bases and 6 bases, with 8 bases remaining between them. Germline assignment: CDR1 KGHSH and CDR2 LQKENI. CDR3 DNA: TGTGCCAGCTCACCTGACAGCCATGGCTACACCTTC. Residues: CASSPDSHGYTF.

The chain combines TRBV27 with TRBJ2-2; D gene ambiguous. Germline V gene data show CDR1 as MNHEY and CDR2 as SMNVEV (reference sequence). The CDR3 totals 14 residues. Trimming took off 4 bases at V and 4 bases at J, with 10 bases between the two ends. Here the CDR3 reads CASSSVVGTGELFF. In DNA form, the CDR3 reads TGTGCCAGCAGTTCCGTCGTCGGCACCGGGGAGCTGTTTTTT.

This clone was observed a handful of times. The CDR3, as DNA: TGTGCCAGCAGCTTTCCGGGACAGGGGGCCTACAATGAGCAGTTCTTC. Protein: CASSFPGQGAYNEQFF. The chain is built from TRBV7-2 and TRBJ2-1; 11 bases map to TRBD1. Germline trimming cut 3 bases from V and 2 bases from J; bases unmatched to any gene: 3. Germline assignment: CDR1 SGHTA and CDR2 FQGNSA. The CDR3 spans 16 residues.

The chain joins TRBV4-1 to TRBJ1-2; TRBD1 might be the D (5 bases). Germline V gene lookup returns CDR1 MGHRA and CDR2 YSYEKL. Between the trimmed V and J ends, which lost 6 bases and 7 bases, there was a span of 18 bases. This CDR3 has 14 amino acids. Here the CDR3 reads CASRLAGGSGGYTF. Here the CDR3 DNA reads TGCGCCAGCAGACTGGCCGGGGGTTCAGGTGGCTACACCTTC.